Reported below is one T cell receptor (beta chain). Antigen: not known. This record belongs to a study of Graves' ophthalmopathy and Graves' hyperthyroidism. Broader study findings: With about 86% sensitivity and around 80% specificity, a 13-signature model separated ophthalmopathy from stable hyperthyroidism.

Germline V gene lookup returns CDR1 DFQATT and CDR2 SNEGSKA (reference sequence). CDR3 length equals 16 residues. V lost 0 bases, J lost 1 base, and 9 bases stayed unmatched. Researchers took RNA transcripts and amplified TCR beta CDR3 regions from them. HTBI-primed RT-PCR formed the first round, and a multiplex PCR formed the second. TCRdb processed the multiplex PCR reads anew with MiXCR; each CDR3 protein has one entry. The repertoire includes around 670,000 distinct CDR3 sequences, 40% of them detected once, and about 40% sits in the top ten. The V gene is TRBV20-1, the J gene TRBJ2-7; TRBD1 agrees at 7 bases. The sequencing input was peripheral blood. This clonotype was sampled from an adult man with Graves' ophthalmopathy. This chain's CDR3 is CSARDLRGLSSYEQYF. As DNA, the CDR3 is TGCAGTGCTAGAGATCTTAGGGGGCTAAGTTCCTACGAGCAGTACTTC.